Presented here are 27 T cell receptor beta chains from one specimen sequenced in a study of blood T cell repertoires in COVID-19. Assay used: immunoSEQ multiplex PCR; TCRdb lists only in-frame clones, some missing. Seen here are about 160,000 clones, roughly 90% observed once, and the top ten hold approximately 2.9%. The sample was peripheral blood. Every receptor here comes from a man aged 55 to 70 with acute or convalescent COVID-19.

This clone was recorded once. This chain connects TRBV4-1 to TRBJ1-1; 7 bases map to TRBD1. With 2 bases clipped from V and 4 bases from J, the junction kept 4 bases outside the gene matches. CDR1 is MGHRA and CDR2 is YSYEKL in the germline V gene. The CDR3 is made up of 14 amino acids. The CDR3 nucleotides are TGCGCCAGCAGCCAAAGACAGGGTGGCACTGAAGCTTTCTTT. Its protein product is CASSQRQGGTEAFF.

This rearrangement joins TRBV11-2 to TRBJ1-1, with D possibly matching TRBD1 (5 bases). The CDR3 covers 13 residues. Trimming removed 3 bases from V and 1 base from J, with 6 bases in between. Germline V lookup: CDR1 SGHAT, CDR2 FQNNGV. CDR3 residues: CASSFGQNTEAFF. The CDR3 nucleotides are TGTGCCAGCAGCTTTGGACAGAACACTGAAGCTTTCTTT.

The chain carries TRBV5-6 and TRBJ1-1; 8 bases line up with TRBD1. CDR3 length: 15 residues. Losses at the gene ends were 3 bases for V and 4 bases for J; bases not matched to a gene: 8. The germline gives CDR1 SGHDT, CDR2 YYEEEE. CDR3 coding DNA: TGTGCCAGCAGCTCACCGACAGGGGAAGGCACTGAAGCTTTCTTT. Translation: CASSSPTGEGTEAFF.

The V and J genes are TRBV6-4 and TRBJ2-7; the match to TRBD1 covers 10 bases. This CDR3 spans 14 amino acids. The V gene's germline CDR1 is MRHNA and CDR2 SNTAGT. The ends lost 8 bases at V and 7 bases at J; junction bases unmatched: 11. The CDR3 bases are TGTGCCAGCGTCGACACGGGACAGGGGAGAGAGCAGTACTTC. This sequence encodes CASVDTGQGREQYF.

The chain uses TRBV21-1 and TRBJ1-5; the table's D call of TRBD1 was not tested on the DNA. TRBV21-1 is a listed pseudogene. This CDR3 is 15 amino acids long. The CDR3, as DNA: TGTGCCAGCAGCAAAACGGGGACAGGGAATCAGCCCCAGCATTTT. This encodes CASSKTGTGNQPQHF.

On this clone: Other DNA variants within this sample encode the same CDR3. The gene calls are TRBV4-3 and TRBJ2-7, with a tentative D call TRBD1 (5 bases). Germline V gene data show CDR1 as LGHNA and CDR2 as YSLEER. V lost 0 bases and J 4 bases, leaving 7 bases between the germline ends. CDR3 size: 13 residues. CDR3 in DNA: TGCGCCAGCAGCCAAGACAGGGCATACGAGCAGTACTTC. Encoded protein: CASSQDRAYEQYF.

The chain employs TRBV19 and TRBJ1-3; 10 nucleotides match TRBD1. Unmatched junction bases numbered 8, after V lost 5 bases and J lost 4 bases. Per germline, CDR1 LNHDA and CDR2 SQIVND (reference sequence). The CDR3 is 16 residues long. Here the CDR3 reads CASSATGQGYGNTIYF. In DNA form, the CDR3 reads TGTGCCAGTAGTGCCACGGGACAGGGGTACGGAAACACCATATATTTT.

The chain joins TRBV5-4 to TRBJ2-7, with TRBD1 matching 8 bases. V lost 0 bases and J lost 0; bases outside the gene matches: 2. The CDR3 length is 15 residues. Germline CDR1 is SGHNT and CDR2 is YYREEE (reference sequence). The CDR3 DNA reads TGTGCCAGCAGCTTGGGAGGGACAGGCTCCTACGAGCAGTACTTC. The encoded protein is CASSLGGTGSYEQYF.

This chain uses TRBV2 with TRBJ2-1; D gene uncertain. Germline CDR1 reads SNHLY; CDR2 reads FYNNEI. The V gene lost 2 bases and the J gene lost 8 bases, with 13 bases spanning the gap. The CDR3 contains 14 residues. This CDR3 is CASSELEFRDEQFF. CDR3 sequence (DNA): TGTGCCAGCAGTGAACTCGAATTCCGAGATGAGCAGTTCTTC.

This clone has just one count. This chain joins TRBV24-1 and TRBJ2-2; tentatively, D is TRBD1 (6 bases). Germline CDR1 and CDR2: KGHDR and SFDVKD. V lost 7 bases and J lost 5, with 13 bases in between. This CDR3 has 14 amino acids. The CDR3 nucleotides read TGTGCCACCAGGGGAACAGGGAGAACCGGGGAGCTGTTTTTT. Its protein product is CATRGTGRTGELFF.

The chain combines TRBV28 with TRBJ1-3, with 7 bases matching TRBD1. V shed 3 bases, J shed 2 bases, and the junction held 1 base outside the gene matches. The germline V gene encodes CDR1 MDHEN and CDR2 SYDVKM. This CDR3 region has 14 residues. As DNA, the CDR3 is TGTGCCAGCAGTTTTCAGGGGGCTGGAAACACCATATATTTT. The encoded protein is CASSFQGAGNTIYF.

This chain uses TRBV13 with TRBJ1-4; D call uncertain. V lost 2 bases and J lost 7, with 5 bases in between. The CDR3 is made up of 12 amino acids. CDR1 PRHDT and CDR2 FYEKMQ come from the germline V gene (reference sequence). As DNA, the CDR3 is TGTGCCAGCAGCTTATTCGGTGAAAAACTGTTTTTT. Residues: CASSLFGEKLFF. Based on the CDR3 plus reference TRBV13 and TRBJ1-4, the full variable domain is AAGVIQSPRHLIKEKRETATLKCYPIPRHDTVYWYQQGPGQDPQFLISFYEKMQSDKGSIPDRFSAQQFSDYHSELNMSSLELGDSALYFCASSLFGEKLFFGSGTQLSVL.

This rearrangement joins TRBV2 to TRBJ2-2; 12 positions match TRBD2. The CDR3 has 16 amino acids. V was clipped by 6 bases and J by 6 bases; unmatched bases: 8. Germline CDR1 SNHLY, CDR2 FYNNEI. The CDR3 here is CASSLLAGGPAGELFF. In DNA, the CDR3 is TGTGCCAGCAGCCTCCTAGCGGGGGGGCCCGCCGGGGAGCTGTTTTTT.

The sample holds a few counts of this clone. The chain recombines TRBV7-9 with TRBJ1-2; possibly TRBD1 for D (5 bases). The germline gives CDR1 SEHNR, CDR2 FQNEAQ (reference sequence). CDR3 size: 17 residues. V was pared by 5 bases and J by 2 bases, with 21 bases between. The CDR3 nucleotides read TGTGCCAGCAGCGGGGCGGAAGGCTTGGGCCCAAACTATGGCTACACCTTC. Its translation is CASSGAEGLGPNYGYTF. The full variable domain, its missing parts supplied by reference TRBV7-9 and TRBJ1-2, is DTGVSQNPRHKITKRGQNVTFRCDPISEHNRLYWYRQTLGQGPEFLTYFQNEAQLEKSRLLSDRFSAERPKGSFSTLEIQRTEQGDSAMYLCASSGAEGLGPNYGYTFGSGTRLTVV.

The rearrangement uses TRBV6-5 and TRBJ1-1; D is ambiguous. The CDR3 has 12 amino acids. V lost 7 bases and J 4 bases, leaving 10 bases between the germline ends. Germline V lookup: CDR1 MNHEY, CDR2 SVGAGI. The CDR3: CASNGFFTEAFF. CDR3 in DNA: TGTGCCAGCAATGGCTTCTTCACTGAAGCTTTCTTT.

The V gene is TRBV18, the J gene TRBJ2-3, with TRBD2 identical over 8 bases. J lost 2 bases, V lost 3 bases, and 10 bases had no gene match. The CDR3 is 17 amino acids. CDR1 is KGHSH and CDR2 is LQKENI in the germline V gene. The chain's CDR3 is CASSPNQAGGSTDTQYF. CDR3 bases: TGTGCCAGCTCACCGAACCAGGCGGGGGGCTCCACAGATACGCAGTATTTT.

The chain carries TRBV30 and TRBJ1-2; a possible D gene is TRBD1 (6 bases). The V gene's germline CDR1 is GTSNPN and CDR2 SVGIG (reference sequence). Trimming stripped 2 bases from V and 5 bases from J, with 9 bases between. This CDR3 is 12 amino acids long. The CDR3: CAWSLQGYGYTF. CDR3 coding DNA: TGTGCCTGGAGTCTTCAGGGGTATGGCTACACCTTC.

In this sample, this clone turned up a few times. This sequence joins TRBV29-1 and TRBJ1-2; D ambiguous. The CDR3 totals 12 residues. The V and J ends lost 1 base and 8 bases respectively, with 11 bases between them. Germline V gene data show CDR1 as SQVTM and CDR2 as ANQGSEA. The CDR3 reads CSVEGPTGGYTF. The CDR3 nucleotides read TGCAGCGTTGAAGGTCCCACGGGGGGCTACACCTTC.

For the CDR3, the DNA is TGTGCCAGTAGTATCCCAGGGGGCCGTGGCTATGGCTACACCTTC. Translated, it gives CASSIPGGRGYGYTF. The chain carries TRBV19 and TRBJ1-2, with TRBD1 identical over 8 bases. Trimming removed 3 bases from V and 4 bases from J; junction bases left unmatched: 7. The germline CDR1 and CDR2 sequences are LNHDA and SQIVND (reference sequence). This CDR3 region has 15 residues.

This chain uses TRBV3-1 (or the pseudogene TRBV3-2) with TRBJ2-2; 10 positions match TRBD2. Unmatched junction bases numbered 1, after V lost 6 bases and J lost 3 bases. The CDR3 runs to 14 residues. From germline, CDR1 is LGHDT and CDR2 YNNKEL (reference sequence). The CDR3 loop reads CASSLAGDTGELFF. The CDR3 DNA reads as TGTGCCAGCAGTCTAGCGGGAGACACCGGGGAGCTGTTTTTT.

The chain uses TRBV11-2 and TRBJ2-2; the match to TRBD1 covers 10 bases. Germline V lookup: CDR1 SGHAT, CDR2 FQNNGV. V was clipped by 2 bases and J by 7 bases; unmatched bases: 4. CDR3 length: 15 amino acids. CDR3 region: CASSLMTGGGGELFF. DNA for the CDR3: TGTGCCAGCAGCTTAATGACAGGGGGCGGCGGGGAGCTGTTTTTT.

The CDR3: CASSYVTATGGYTF. CDR3 nucleotide sequence: TGTGCCAGCAGTTACGTGACAGCCACGGGCGGCTACACCTTC. The chain employs TRBV6-2 or TRBV6-3 and TRBJ1-2; TRBD1 is a possible D gene (5 bases). The CDR3 consists of 14 residues. The germline V gene has CDR1 MNHEY and CDR2 SVGEGT. Trimming shortened V by 2 bases and J by 8 bases, and 15 bases separated the two germline ends.

At least ten counts were recorded for this clone. This chain links TRBV6-5 with TRBJ1-6, with 9 nucleotides matching TRBD1. The CDR3 totals 15 residues. Germline V gene data show CDR1 as MNHEY and CDR2 as SVGAGI. After removal of 4 bases from V and 6 bases from J, the junction contained 4 bases not matched to a gene. The CDR3 nucleotides read TGTGCCAGCAGTTGGACAGGGGCCGTTAATTCACCCCTCCACTTT. Its translation: CASSWTGAVNSPLHF.

With respect to this clone: Its ends do not fully match the called genes, so a read error is possible. The V gene is TRBV4-2, the J gene TRBJ2-7, with 7 bases matching TRBD2. This CDR3 is 14 amino acids long. Germline V lookup: CDR1 LGHNA, CDR2 YNFKEQ. In DNA, the CDR3 is TGTGCCAGCAGCCAAGGCGGGGGATCCTTCGAGCAGTACTTC. As protein: CASSQGGGSFEQYF.

This clone was seen a few times. The rearrangement uses TRBV4-1 and TRBJ1-6; TRBD1 aligns across 9 bases. Looked up from germline, CDR1 is MGHRA and CDR2 is YSYEKL. Trimming cost V 3 bases and J 10 bases; bases outside gene matches: 7. The CDR3 has 15 residues. The CDR3 reads CASSQGGQGQSPLHF. CDR3 DNA: TGCGCCAGCAGCCAGGGGGGACAGGGCCAATCACCCCTCCACTTT.

The sample holds one count of this clone. In the same sample, other DNA sequences code for this CDR3. The gene calls are TRBV7-9 and TRBJ2-7; 8 bases align to TRBD1. Germline loops: CDR1 SEHNR, CDR2 FQNEAQ (reference sequence). The V segment lost 5 bases and the J segment 3 bases; nucleotides outside the gene matches: 9. The CDR3 runs to 15 residues. CDR3 sequence (DNA): TGTGCCAGCAGCCCAAGGACAGGGAAAGGCTACGAGCAGTACTTC. This codes for CASSPRTGKGYEQYF.

The V and J genes are TRBV9 and TRBJ2-7; TRBD2 matches 10 bases. Germline CDR1 SGDLS, CDR2 YYNGEE. This CDR3 is 13 amino acids long. V dropped 6 bases and J dropped 6; count of bases not matched to a gene: 6. The CDR3, as DNA: TGTGCCAGCAACCCCAGCGGGGGGGGCGAGCAGTACTTC. It codes for CASNPSGGGEQYF.